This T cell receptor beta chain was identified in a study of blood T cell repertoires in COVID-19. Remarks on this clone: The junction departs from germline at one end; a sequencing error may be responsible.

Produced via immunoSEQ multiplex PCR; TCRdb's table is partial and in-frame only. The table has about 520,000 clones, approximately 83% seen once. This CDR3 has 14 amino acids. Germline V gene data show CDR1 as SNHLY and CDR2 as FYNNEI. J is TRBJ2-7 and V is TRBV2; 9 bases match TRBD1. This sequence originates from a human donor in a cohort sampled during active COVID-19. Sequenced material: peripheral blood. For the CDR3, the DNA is TGTGCCAGCACCTGGAGGGGACAGGGCCCAGAATTGAGCTTC. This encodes CASTWRGQGPELSF.